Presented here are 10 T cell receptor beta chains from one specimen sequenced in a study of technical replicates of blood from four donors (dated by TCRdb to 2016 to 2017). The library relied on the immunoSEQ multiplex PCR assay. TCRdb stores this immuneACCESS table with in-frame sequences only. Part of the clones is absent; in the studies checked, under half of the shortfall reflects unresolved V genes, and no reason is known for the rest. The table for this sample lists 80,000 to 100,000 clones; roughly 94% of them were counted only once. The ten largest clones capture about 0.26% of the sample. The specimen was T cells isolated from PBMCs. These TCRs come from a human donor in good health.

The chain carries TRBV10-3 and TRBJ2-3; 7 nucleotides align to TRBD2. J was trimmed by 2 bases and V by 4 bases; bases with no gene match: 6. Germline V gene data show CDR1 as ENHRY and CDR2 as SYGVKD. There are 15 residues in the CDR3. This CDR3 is CAISGGTTITDTQYF. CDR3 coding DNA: TGTGCCATCAGTGGGGGGACTACAATCACAGATACGCAGTATTTT.

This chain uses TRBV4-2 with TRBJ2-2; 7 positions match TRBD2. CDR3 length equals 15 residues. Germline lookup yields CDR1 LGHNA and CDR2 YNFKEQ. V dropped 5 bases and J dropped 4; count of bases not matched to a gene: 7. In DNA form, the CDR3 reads TGTGCCAGCAGCGCGCGGGAGTGGGGCACCGGGGAGCTGTTTTTT. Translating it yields CASSAREWGTGELFF.

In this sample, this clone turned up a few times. The CDR3 protein is CATRGGMNTEAFF. In DNA form, the CDR3 reads TGTGCCACCCGAGGAGGGATGAACACTGAAGCTTTCTTT. The rearrangement links TRBV10-3 to TRBJ1-1, with D unclear. From germline, CDR1 is ENHRY and CDR2 SYGVKD. The ends were cut back, 10 bases at V and 0 bases at J, with 12 bases in the middle. This CDR3 has 13 residues.

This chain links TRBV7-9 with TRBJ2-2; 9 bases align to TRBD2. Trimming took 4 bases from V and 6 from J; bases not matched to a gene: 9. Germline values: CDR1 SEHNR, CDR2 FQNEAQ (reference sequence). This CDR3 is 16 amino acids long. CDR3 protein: CASSSVAGDDPGELFF. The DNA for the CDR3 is TGTGCCAGCAGCTCAGTAGCGGGAGACGACCCCGGGGAGCTGTTTTTT. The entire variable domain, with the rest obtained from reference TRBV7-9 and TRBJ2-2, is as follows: DTGVSQNPRHKITKRGQNVTFRCDPISEHNRLYWYRQTLGQGPEFLTYFQNEAQLEKSRLLSDRFSAERPKGSFSTLEIQRTEQGDSAMYLCASSSVAGDDPGELFFGEGSRLTVL.

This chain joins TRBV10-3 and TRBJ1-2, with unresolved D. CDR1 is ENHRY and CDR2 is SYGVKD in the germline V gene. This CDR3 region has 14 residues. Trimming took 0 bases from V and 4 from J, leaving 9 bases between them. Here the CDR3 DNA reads TGTGCCATCAGTGAGTCGGAGACCCTCTATGGCTACACCTTC. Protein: CAISESETLYGYTF.

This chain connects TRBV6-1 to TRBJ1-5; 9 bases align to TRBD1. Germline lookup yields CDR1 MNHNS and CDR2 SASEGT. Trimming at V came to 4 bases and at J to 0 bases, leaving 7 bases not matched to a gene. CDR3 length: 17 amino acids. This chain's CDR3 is CASSVRDRDYSNQPQHF. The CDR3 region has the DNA TGTGCCAGCAGTGTCCGGGACAGGGATTATAGCAATCAGCCCCAGCATTTT.

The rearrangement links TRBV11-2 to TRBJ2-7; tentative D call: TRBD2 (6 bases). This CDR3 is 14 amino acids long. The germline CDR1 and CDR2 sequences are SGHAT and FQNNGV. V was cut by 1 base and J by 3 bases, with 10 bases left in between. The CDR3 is CASSLAGEVYEQYF. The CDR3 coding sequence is TGTGCCAGCAGCTTAGCGGGGGAAGTCTACGAGCAGTACTTC. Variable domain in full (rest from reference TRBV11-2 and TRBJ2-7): EAGVAQSPRYKIIEKRQSVAFWCNPISGHATLYWYQQILGQGPKLLIQFQNNGVVDDSQLPKDRFSAERLKGVDSTLKIQPAKLEDSAVYLCASSLAGEVYEQYFGPGTRLTVT.

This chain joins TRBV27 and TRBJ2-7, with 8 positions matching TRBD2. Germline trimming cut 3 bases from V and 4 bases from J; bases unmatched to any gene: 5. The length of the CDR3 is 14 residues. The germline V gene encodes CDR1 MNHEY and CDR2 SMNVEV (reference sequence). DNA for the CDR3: TGTGCCAGCAGTTTCAGCGGGGGAACATACGAGCAGTACTTC. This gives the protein CASSFSGGTYEQYF.

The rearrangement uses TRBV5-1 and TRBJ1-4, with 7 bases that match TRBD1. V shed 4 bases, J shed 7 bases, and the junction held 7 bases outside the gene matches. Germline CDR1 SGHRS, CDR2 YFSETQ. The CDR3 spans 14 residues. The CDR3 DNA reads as TGCGCCAGCAGCCCCAGGGGGTCGAGTGAAAAACTGTTTTTT. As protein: CASSPRGSSEKLFF.

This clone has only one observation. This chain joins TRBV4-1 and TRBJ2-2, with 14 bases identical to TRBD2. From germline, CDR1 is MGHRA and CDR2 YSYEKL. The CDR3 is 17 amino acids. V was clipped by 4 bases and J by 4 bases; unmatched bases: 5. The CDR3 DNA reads TGCGCCAGCAGCCCGGGACTAGCGGGAGTTGGCACCGGGGAGCTGTTTTTT. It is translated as CASSPGLAGVGTGELFF.